This T cell receptor beta chain was found in a study of OX40 agonist ivuxolimab in advanced cancers. This CDR3 is 14 amino acids long. V was pared by 9 bases and J by 2 bases, with 6 bases of the junction left unmatched. Germline V gives CDR1 MDHEN, CDR2 SYDVKM. Measured with immunoSEQ multiplex PCR; TCRdb has only the in-frame clones, and not every one. The data hold over 50,000 clones, with about four fifths observed a single time. The sample was CD4+ or CD8+ T cells sorted from blood, taken in a trial of the OX40 agonist ivuxolimab. This receptor was identified in an adult with an advanced solid tumor such as melanoma, head and neck, liver or kidney cancer. V is TRBV28 and J is TRBJ2-2; TRBD1 matches 7 bases. The CDR3 spells CASKGTVNTGELFF. CDR3 sequence (DNA): TGTGCCAGTAAGGGGACAGTTAACACCGGGGAGCTGTTTTTT. Filled out from reference TRBV28 and TRBJ2-2, the complete variable domain reads DVKVTQSSRYLVKRTGEKVFLECVQDMDHENMFWYRQDPGLGLRLIYFSYDVKMKEKGDIPEGYSVSREKKERFSLILESASTNQTSMYLCASKGTVNTGELFFGEGSRLTVL.